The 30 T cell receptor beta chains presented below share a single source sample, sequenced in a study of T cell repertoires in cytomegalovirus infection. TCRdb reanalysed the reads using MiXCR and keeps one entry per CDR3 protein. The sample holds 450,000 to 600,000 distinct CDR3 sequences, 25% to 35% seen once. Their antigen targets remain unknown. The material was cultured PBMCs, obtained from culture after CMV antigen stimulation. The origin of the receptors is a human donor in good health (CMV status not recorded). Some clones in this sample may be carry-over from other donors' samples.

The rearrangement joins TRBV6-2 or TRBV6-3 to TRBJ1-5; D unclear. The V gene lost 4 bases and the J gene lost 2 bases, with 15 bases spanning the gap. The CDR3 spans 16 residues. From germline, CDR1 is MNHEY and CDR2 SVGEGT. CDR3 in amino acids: CASSSVWQAGNQPQHF. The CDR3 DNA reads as TGTGCCAGCAGTTCCGTGTGGCAGGCGGGCAATCAGCCCCAGCATTTT.

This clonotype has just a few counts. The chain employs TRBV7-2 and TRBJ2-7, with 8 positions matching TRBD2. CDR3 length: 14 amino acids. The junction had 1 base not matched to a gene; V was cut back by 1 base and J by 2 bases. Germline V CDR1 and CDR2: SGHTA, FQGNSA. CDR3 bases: TGTGCCAGCAGCTTAGGCGGGGGGCCCTACGAGCAGTACGTC. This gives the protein CASSLGGGPYEQYV.

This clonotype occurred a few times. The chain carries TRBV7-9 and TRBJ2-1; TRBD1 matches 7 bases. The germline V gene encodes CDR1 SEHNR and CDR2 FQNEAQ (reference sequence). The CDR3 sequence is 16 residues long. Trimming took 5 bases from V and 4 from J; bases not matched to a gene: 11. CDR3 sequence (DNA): TGTGCCAGCAGCGACGGGACAGCGATGCCTTACAATGAGCAGTTCTTC. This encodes CASSDGTAMPYNEQFF. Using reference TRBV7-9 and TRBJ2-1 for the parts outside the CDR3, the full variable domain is DTGVSQNPRHKITKRGQNVTFRCDPISEHNRLYWYRQTLGQGPEFLTYFQNEAQLEKSRLLSDRFSAERPKGSFSTLEIQRTEQGDSAMYLCASSDGTAMPYNEQFFGPGTRLTVL.

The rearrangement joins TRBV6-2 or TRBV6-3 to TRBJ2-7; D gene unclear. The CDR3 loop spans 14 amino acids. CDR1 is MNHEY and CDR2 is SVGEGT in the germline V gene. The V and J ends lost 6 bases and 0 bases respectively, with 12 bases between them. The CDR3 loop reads CASRPLLDSYEQYV. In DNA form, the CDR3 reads TGTGCCAGCAGACCCCTCTTGGACTCCTACGAGCAGTACGTC.

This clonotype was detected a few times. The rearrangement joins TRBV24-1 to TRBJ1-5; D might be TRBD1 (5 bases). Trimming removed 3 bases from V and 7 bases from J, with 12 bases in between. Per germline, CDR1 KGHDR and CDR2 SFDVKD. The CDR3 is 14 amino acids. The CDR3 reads CATSDPGGVQPQHF. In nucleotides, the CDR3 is TGTGCCACCAGTGATCCCGGGGGGGTCCAGCCCCAGCATTTT.

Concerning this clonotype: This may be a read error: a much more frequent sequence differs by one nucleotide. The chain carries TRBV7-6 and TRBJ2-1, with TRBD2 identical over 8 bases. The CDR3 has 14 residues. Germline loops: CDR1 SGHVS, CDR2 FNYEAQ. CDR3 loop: CASSEAGVYNEQLF. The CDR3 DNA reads TGTGCCAGCAGCGAAGCGGGAGTATACAATGAGCAGTTGTTC.

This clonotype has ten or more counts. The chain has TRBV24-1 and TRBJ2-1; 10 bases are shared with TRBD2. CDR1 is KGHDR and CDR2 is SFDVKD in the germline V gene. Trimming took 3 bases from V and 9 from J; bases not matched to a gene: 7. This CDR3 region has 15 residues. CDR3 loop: CATSDPSGRRGEQFF. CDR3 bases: TGTGCCACCAGTGATCCTAGCGGGAGACGGGGTGAGCAGTTCTTC.

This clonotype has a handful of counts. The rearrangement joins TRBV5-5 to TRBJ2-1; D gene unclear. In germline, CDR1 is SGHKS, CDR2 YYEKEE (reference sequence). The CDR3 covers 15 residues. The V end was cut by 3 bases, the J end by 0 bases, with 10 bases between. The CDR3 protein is CASSSAVTSYNEQFF. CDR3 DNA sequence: TGTGCCAGCAGCTCCGCAGTGACCTCCTACAATGAGCAGTTCTTC. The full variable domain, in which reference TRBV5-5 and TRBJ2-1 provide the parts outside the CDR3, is DAGVTQSPTHLIKTRGQQVTLRCSPISGHKSVSWYQQVLGQGPQFIFQYYEKEERGRGNFPDRFSARQFPNYSSELNVNALLLGDSALYLCASSSAVTSYNEQFFGPGTRLTVL.

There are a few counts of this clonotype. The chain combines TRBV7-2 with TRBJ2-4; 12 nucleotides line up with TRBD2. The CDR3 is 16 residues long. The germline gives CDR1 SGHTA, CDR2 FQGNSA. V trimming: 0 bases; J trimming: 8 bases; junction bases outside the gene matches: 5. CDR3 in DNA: TGTGCCAGCAGCTTAGCACCTAGCGGGAGGGGAGACATTCAGTACTTC. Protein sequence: CASSLAPSGRGDIQYF. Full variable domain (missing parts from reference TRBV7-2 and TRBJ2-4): GAGVSQSPSNKVTEKGKDVELRCDPISGHTALYWYRQSLGQGLEFLIYFQGNSAPDKSGLPSDRFSAERTGGSVSTLTIQRTQQEDSAVYLCASSLAPSGRGDIQYFGAGTRLSVL.

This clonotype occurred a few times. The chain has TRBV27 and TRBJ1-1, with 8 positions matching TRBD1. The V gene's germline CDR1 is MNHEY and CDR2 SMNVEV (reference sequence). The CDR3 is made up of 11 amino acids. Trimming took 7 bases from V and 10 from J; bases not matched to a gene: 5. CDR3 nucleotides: TGTGCCAGCAAACGGACAGGGCGAGCTTTCTTT. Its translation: CASKRTGRAFF.

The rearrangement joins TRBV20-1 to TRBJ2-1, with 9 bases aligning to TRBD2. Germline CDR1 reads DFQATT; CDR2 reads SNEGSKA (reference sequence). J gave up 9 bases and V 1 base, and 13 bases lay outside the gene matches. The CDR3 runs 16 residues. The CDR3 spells CSARGPAGGGRVEQFF. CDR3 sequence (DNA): TGCAGTGCTAGAGGACCAGCGGGAGGCGGTCGAGTTGAGCAGTTCTTC.

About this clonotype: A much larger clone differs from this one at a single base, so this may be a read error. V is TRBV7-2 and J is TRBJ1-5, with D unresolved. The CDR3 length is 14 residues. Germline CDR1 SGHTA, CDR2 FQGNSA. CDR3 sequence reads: CASSSRSEYHPQHF. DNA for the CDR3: TGTGCCAGCAGCTCTCGGTCCGAGTATCATCCCCAGCATTTT.

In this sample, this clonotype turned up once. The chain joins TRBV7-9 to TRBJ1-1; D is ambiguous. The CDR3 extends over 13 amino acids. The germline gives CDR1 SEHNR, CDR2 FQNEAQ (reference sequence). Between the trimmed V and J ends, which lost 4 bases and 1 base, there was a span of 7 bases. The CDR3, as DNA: TGTGCCAGCAGCTCCCAGCCGAACACTGAAGCTTTCTTT. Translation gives CASSSQPNTEAFF.

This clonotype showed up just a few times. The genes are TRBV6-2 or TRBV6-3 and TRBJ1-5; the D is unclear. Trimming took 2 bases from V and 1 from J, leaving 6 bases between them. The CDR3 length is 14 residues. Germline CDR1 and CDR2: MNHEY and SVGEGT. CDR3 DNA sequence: TGTGCCAGCAGTTACGGAGGGAGCAATCAGCCCCAGCATTTT. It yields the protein CASSYGGSNQPQHF.

The CDR3 protein is CASSFSRWDSKNIQYF. The CDR3 DNA sequence: TGTGCCAGCAGTTTCTCTCGCTGGGACAGCAAAAACATTCAGTACTTC. V usage is TRBV6-1 and J usage is TRBJ2-4; 7 nucleotides agree with TRBD1. The V segment lost 5 bases and the J segment 3 bases; nucleotides outside the gene matches: 10. The CDR3 loop spans 16 amino acids. Germline lookup yields CDR1 MNHNS and CDR2 SASEGT.

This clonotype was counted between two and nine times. In DNA form, the CDR3 reads TGTGCCAGCAGTTTACAGGGTTTCTGGAACACTGAAGCTTTCTTT. Encoded protein: CASSLQGFWNTEAFF. The V and J genes are TRBV27 and TRBJ1-1, with D possibly TRBD1 on 5 matching bases. V dropped 2 bases and J dropped 1 base, with 11 bases sitting between them. Per the germline V gene, CDR1 is MNHEY and CDR2 is SMNVEV (reference sequence). This CDR3 contains 15 residues.

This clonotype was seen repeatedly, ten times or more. The CDR3 is CASSSFWASGSIEGQETQYF. The CDR3 nucleotides are TGTGCCAGCAGCTCCTTTTGGGCTAGCGGGAGTATTGAAGGGCAAGAGACCCAGTACTTC. The V and J genes are TRBV7-2 and TRBJ2-5; the match to TRBD2 covers 10 bases. This CDR3 has 20 amino acids. Germline-derived CDR1 and CDR2 are SGHTA and FQGNSA. The V and J ends lost 4 bases and 2 bases, in that order; junction bases with no gene match: 19.

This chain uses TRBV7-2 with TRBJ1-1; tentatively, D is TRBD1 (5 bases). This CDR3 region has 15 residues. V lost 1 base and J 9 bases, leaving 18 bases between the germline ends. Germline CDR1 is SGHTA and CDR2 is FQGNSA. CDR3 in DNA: TGTGCCAGCAGCTTAGTAGTTTCCCCGGGACCTAAAGCTTTCTTT. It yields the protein CASSLVVSPGPKAFF.

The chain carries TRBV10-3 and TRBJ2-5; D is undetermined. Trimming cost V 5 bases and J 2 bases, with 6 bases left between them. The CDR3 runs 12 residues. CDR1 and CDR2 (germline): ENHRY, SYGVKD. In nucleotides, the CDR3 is TGTGCCATCAGTCCAGGACAAGAGACCCAGTACTTC. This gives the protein CAISPGQETQYF.

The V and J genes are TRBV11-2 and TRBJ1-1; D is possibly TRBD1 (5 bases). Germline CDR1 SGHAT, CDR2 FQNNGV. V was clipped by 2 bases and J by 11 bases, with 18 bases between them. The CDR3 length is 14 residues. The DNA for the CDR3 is TGTGCCAGCAGCTTAACGGACACAAGGACTGGTGCTTTCTTT. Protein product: CASSLTDTRTGAFF.

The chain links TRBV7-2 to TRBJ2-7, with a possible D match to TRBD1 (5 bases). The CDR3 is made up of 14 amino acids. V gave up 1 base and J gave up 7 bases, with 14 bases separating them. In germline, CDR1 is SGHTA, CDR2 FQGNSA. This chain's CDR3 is CASSLGGALWEQYF. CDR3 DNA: TGTGCCAGCAGCTTAGGTGGGGCCCTGTGGGAGCAGTACTTC.

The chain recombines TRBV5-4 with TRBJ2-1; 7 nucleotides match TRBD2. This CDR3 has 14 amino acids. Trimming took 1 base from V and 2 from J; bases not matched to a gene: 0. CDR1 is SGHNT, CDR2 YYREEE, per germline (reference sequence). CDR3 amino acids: CASSLLAAYNEQFF. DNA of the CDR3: TGTGCCAGCAGCTTGCTAGCGGCCTACAATGAGCAGTTCTTC.

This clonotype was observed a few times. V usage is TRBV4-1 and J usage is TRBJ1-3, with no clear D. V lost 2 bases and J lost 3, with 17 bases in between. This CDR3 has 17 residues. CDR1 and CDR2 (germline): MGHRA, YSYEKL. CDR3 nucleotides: TGCGCCAGCAGCCAAAGGCTAGGGCAGAGAAGTGGAAACACCATATATTTT. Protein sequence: CASSQRLGQRSGNTIYF.

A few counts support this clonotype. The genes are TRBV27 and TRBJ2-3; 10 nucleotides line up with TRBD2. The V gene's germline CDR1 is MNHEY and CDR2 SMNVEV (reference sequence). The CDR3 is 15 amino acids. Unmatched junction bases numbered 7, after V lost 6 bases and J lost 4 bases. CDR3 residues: CASRTPSGSSDTQYF. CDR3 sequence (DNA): TGTGCCAGCAGAACTCCTAGCGGGAGTTCAGATACGCAGTATTTT.

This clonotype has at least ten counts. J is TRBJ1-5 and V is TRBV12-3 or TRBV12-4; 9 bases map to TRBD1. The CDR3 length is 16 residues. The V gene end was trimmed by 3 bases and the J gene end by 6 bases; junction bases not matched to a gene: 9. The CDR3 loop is CASSFGTGNFRQPQHF. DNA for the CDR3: TGTGCCAGCAGTTTCGGGACAGGGAATTTCCGTCAGCCCCAGCATTTT.

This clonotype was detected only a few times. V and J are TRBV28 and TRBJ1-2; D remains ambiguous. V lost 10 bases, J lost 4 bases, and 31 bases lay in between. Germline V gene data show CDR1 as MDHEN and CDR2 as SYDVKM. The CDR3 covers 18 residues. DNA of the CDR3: TGTGCCACCCGAACGGATCCTTTTCCCTTACGTACGACCTATGGCTACACCTTC. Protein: CATRTDPFPLRTTYGYTF.

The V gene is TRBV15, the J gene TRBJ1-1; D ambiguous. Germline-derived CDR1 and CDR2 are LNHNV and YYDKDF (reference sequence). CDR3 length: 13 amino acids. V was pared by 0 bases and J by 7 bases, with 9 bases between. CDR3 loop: CATSREGTDEAFF. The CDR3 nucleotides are TGTGCCACCAGCAGAGAGGGCACAGATGAAGCTTTCTTT.

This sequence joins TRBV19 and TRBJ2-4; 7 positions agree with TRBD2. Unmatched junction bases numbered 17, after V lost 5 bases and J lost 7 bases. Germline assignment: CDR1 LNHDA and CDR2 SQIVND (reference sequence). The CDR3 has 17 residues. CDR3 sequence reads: CASSARRANAGVNIQYF. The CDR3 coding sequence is TGTGCCAGTAGTGCCCGCCGAGCGAACGCGGGGGTGAACATTCAGTACTTC.

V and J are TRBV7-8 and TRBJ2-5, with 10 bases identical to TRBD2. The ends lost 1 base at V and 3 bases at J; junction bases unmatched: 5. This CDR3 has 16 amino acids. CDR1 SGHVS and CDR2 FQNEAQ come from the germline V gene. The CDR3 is CASSLEASGGEETQYF. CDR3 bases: TGTGCCAGCAGCTTAGAGGCTAGCGGGGGAGAAGAGACCCAGTACTTC.

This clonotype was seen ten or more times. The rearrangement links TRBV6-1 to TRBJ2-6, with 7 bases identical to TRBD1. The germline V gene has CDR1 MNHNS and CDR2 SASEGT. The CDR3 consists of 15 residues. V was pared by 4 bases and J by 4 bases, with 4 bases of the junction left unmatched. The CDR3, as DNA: TGTGCCAGCAGTGCAGACAGGGCCGGGGCCAACGTCCTGACTTTC. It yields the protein CASSADRAGANVLTF.